Here is one T cell receptor (beta chain) with its context. Sequencing was performed with immunoSEQ multiplex PCR; in TCRdb, only in-frame clones are kept and a portion is missing. Here the sample spans 85,000 to 90,000 clones, about 94% being singletons. These data originate in a study of OX40 agonist ivuxolimab in advanced cancers. Whole-study context: Prior anti-PD-1, anti-PD-L1 or anti-CTLA-4 therapy was allowed; less than 45% had some.

With 4 bases clipped from V and 0 bases from J, the junction kept 2 bases outside the gene matches. The CDR3 is 15 residues long. CDR1 MGHRA and CDR2 YSYEKL come from the germline V gene. Here the sequenced sample was CD4+ or CD8+ T cells sorted from blood, taken in a trial of the OX40 agonist ivuxolimab. This sequence originates from an adult with an advanced solid tumor such as melanoma, head and neck, liver or kidney cancer. The rearrangement uses TRBV4-1 and TRBJ2-7, with 11 bases identical to TRBD2. CDR3 sequence: CASSPLAGVSYEQYF. The CDR3, as DNA: TGCGCCAGCAGCCCACTAGCGGGAGTCTCCTACGAGCAGTACTTC.